A single T cell receptor (beta chain) is shown here with its context. These data originate in a study of shared clonotypes between healthy human individuals. The CDR3 is 15 residues long. Trimming took off 2 bases at V and 4 bases at J, with 11 bases between the two ends. Germline V lookup: CDR1 MNHNS, CDR2 SASEGT. The table came from immunoSEQ multiplex PCR; TCRdb's copy has only in-frame clones and leaves some out. In the table there are 2.3 million or so clones, just over 90% of which are singletons. The chain couples TRBV6-1 to TRBJ1-4; D call uncertain. This clonotype was sampled from a man aged 18 to 29 in good health. Some clones in this sample may be carry-over from other donors' samples. The sample was naive CD4+ T cells from PBMCs. Stated subset: CD45RA+ positively selected. CDR3 in amino acids: CASSEPDGFNEKLFF. CDR3 nucleotides: TGTGCCAGCAGTGAACCAGACGGCTTTAATGAAAAACTGTTTTTT.